The subject of this entry is one T cell receptor beta chain. What it binds is unknown. The CDR3 is 12 residues long. Germline values: CDR1 SQVTM, CDR2 ANQGSEA. The sample is drawn from a study of human CD8 memory T cell subsets. Notes on the study in general: Diversity was similarly high in stem-like memory and precursor exhausted T cells, which was not the case for effector memory cells.

The TCR beta sequencing libraries came from UMI-labeled 5' RACE. No DNA is given; TCRdb re-called the 5' RACE reads and lists each CDR3 protein once. Its clone listing holds about 10,000 distinct CDR3 sequences. Duplicate roughly 150,000-cell vials of sorted CD8+ T cells per subset supplied the RNA. The source of this sequence is a human donor in good health. This sequence joins TRBV29-1 and TRBJ2-7; TCRdb's D call of TRBD2 is untestable without DNA. The sample was CD8+ stem-like memory T cells (TSCM and TCM) sorted from PBMCs. Subset indicated: stem-like memory CD8 T cells (TSTEM), CCR7+ PD-1- TIGIT-. This chain's CDR3 is CSVELGAYEQYF.